This T cell receptor beta chain comes out of a study of blood T cell repertoires in COVID-19. TCRdb's copy holds only in-frame clones and misses some; the assay was immunoSEQ multiplex PCR. The sample has around 300,000 clones; 85% are singletons. This TCR was recovered from a human donor in a cohort sampled during active COVID-19. The sequenced sample consisted of peripheral blood.

The CDR3 region has the DNA TGCAGCGTCGGTAAAATGCCAACTGAAGCTTTCTTT. Protein product: CSVGKMPTEAFF. The V call is TRBV29-1, the J call TRBJ1-1; D uncertain. Trimming stripped 6 bases from V and 5 bases from J, with 13 bases between. Germline V gives CDR1 SQVTM, CDR2 ANQGSEA. This CDR3 region has 12 residues.